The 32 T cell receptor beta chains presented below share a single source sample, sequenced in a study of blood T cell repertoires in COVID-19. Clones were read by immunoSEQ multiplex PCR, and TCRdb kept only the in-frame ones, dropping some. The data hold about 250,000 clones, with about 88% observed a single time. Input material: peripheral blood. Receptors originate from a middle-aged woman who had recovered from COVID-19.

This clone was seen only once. DNA of the CDR3: TGTGCCATCAGTGAGGGACAGCTCTTCTATGGCTACACCTTC. It specifies CAISEGQLFYGYTF. This chain uses TRBV10-3 with TRBJ1-2; perhaps TRBD1 as D (6 bases). The length of the CDR3 is 14 residues. The germline V gene has CDR1 ENHRY and CDR2 SYGVKD. Trimming left V 2 bases short and J 4 bases short, with 11 bases between.

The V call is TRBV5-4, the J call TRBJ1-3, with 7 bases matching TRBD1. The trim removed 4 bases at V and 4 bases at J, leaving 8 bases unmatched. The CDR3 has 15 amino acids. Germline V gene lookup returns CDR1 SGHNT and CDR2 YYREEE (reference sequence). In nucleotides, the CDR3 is TGTGCCAGCAGCCCGGACAGGTTAATCGGAAACACCATATATTTT. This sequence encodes CASSPDRLIGNTIYF.

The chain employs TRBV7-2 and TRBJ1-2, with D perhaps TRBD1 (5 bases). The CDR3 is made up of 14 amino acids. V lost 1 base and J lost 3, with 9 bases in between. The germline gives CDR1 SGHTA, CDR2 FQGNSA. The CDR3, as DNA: TGTGCCAGCAGCTTAGACGGAGGGGACTATGGCTACACCTTC. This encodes CASSLDGGDYGYTF. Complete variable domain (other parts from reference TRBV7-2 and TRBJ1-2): GAGVSQSPSNKVTEKGKDVELRCDPISGHTALYWYRQSLGQGLEFLIYFQGNSAPDKSGLPSDRFSAERTGGSVSTLTIQRTQQEDSAVYLCASSLDGGDYGYTFGSGTRLTVV.

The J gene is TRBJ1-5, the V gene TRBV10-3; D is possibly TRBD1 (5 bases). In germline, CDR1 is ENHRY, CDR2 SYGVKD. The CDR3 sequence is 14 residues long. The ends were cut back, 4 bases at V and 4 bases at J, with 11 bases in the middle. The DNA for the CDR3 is TGTGCCATCAGTGGCAGGGCAGGTAATCAGCCCCAGCATTTT. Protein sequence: CAISGRAGNQPQHF.

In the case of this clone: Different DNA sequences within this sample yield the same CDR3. DNA for the CDR3: TGTGCCAGCAGCCAAGGTGGACTAGCGGGAGGGGAGCTGTTTTTT. Translating it yields CASSQGGLAGGELFF. The chain is built from TRBV4-2 and TRBJ2-2; 12 nucleotides align to TRBD2. V lost 1 base to trimming and J lost 8 bases; unmatched junction nucleotides: 2. The CDR3 runs to 15 residues. In germline, CDR1 is LGHNA, CDR2 YNFKEQ.

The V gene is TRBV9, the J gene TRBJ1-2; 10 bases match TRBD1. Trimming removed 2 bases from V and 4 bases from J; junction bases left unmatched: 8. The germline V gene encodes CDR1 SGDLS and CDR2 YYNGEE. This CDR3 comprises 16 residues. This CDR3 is CASSVTTGGTTYGYTF. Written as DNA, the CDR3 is TGTGCCAGCAGCGTCACGACAGGGGGCACCACCTATGGCTACACCTTC.

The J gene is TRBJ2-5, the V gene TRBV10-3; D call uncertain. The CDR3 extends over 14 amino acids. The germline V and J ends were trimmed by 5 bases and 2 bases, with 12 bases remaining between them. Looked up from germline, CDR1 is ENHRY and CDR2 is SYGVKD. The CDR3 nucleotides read TGTGCCATCAGTTCCCTGGGCCTTCAAGAGACCCAGTACTTC. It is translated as CAISSLGLQETQYF.

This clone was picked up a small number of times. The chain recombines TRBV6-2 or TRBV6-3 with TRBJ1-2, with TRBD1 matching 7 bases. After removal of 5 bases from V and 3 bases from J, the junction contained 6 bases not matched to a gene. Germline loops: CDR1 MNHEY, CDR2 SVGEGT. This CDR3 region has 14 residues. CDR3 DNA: TGTGCCAGCAGTGGCACAGGGGTGCACTATGGCTACACCTTC. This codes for CASSGTGVHYGYTF.

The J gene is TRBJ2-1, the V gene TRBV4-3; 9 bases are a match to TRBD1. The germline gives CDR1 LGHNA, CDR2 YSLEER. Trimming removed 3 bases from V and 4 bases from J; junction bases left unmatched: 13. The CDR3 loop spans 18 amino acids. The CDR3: CASSHHNTGGPGYNEQFF. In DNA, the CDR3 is TGCGCCAGCAGCCACCATAACACAGGGGGCCCAGGGTACAATGAGCAGTTCTTC.

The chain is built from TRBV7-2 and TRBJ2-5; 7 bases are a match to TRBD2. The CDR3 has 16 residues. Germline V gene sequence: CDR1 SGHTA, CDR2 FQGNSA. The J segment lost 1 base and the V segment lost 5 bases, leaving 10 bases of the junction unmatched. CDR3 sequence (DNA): TGTGCCAGCAGCCCTGGGTCTAGCGGAGGCCAAGAGACCCAGTACTTC. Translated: CASSPGSSGGQETQYF.

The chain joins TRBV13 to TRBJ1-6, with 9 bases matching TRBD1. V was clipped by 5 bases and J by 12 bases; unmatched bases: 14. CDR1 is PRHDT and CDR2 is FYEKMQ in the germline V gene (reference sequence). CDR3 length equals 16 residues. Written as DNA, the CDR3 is TGTGCCAGCAGCGAGAGGCCTGGGACAGGGCTGAAACCCCTCCACTTT. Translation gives CASSERPGTGLKPLHF.

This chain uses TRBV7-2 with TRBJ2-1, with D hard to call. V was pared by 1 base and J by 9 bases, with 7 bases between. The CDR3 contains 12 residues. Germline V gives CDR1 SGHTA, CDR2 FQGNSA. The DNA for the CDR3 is TGTGCCAGCAGCTTAGTAGCATTTGAGCAGTTCTTC. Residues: CASSLVAFEQFF.

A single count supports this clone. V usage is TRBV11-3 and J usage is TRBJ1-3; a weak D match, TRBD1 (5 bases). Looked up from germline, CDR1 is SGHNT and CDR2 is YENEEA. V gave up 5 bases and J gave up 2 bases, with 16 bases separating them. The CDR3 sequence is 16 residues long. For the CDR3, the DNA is TGTGCCAGCAGCGCCTGGACATTGCTCGCTGGAAACACCATATATTTT. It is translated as CASSAWTLLAGNTIYF.

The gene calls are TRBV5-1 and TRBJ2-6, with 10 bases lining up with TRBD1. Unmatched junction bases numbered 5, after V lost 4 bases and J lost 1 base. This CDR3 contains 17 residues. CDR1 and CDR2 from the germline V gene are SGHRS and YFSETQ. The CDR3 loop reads CASSPRQGASGANVLTF. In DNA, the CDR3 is TGCGCCAGCAGCCCAAGACAGGGGGCGTCTGGGGCCAACGTCCTGACTTTC. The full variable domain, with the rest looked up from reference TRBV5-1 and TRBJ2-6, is KAGVTQTPRYLIKTRGQQVTLSCSPISGHRSVSWYQQTPGQGLQFLFEYFSETQRNKGNFPGRFSGRQFSNSRSEMNVSTLELGDSALYLCASSPRQGASGANVLTFGAGSRLTVL.

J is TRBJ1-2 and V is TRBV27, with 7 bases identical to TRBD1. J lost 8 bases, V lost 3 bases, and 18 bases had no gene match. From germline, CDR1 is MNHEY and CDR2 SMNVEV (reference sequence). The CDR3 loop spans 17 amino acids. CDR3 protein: CASSFYSTGDSARGYTF. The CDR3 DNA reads TGTGCCAGCAGTTTTTATAGCACAGGGGATTCGGCTCGGGGCTACACCTTC.

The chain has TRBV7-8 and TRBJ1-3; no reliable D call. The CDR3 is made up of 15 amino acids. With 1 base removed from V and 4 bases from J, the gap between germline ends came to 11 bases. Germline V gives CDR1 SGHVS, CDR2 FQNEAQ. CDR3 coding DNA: TGTGCCAGCAGCTTAGTGGGAGGGTACGGAAACACCATATATTTT. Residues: CASSLVGGYGNTIYF.

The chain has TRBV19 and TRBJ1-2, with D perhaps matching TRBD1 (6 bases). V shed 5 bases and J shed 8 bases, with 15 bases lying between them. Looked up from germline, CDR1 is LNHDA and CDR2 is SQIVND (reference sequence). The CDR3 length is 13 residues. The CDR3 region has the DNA TGTGCCAGTAGTGTCAGACAGGAGTGGGGCTACACCTTC. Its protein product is CASSVRQEWGYTF.

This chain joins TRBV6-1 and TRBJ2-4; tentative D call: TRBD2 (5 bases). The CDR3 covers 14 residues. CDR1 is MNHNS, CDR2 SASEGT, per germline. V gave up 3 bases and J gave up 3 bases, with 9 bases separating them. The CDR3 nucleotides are TGTGCCAGCAGTGAGCCGGCGGGCAAAAACATTCAGTACTTC. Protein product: CASSEPAGKNIQYF.

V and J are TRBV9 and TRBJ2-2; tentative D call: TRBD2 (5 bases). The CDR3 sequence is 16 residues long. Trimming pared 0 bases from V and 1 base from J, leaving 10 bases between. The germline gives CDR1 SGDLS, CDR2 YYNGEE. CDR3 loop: CASSVEGGLNTGELFF. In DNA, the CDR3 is TGTGCCAGCAGCGTAGAGGGCGGACTGAACACCGGGGAGCTGTTTTTT.

Here the CDR3 DNA reads TGCGCCAGCAGCTTGGGCGGGGGGAGCTCCTACAATGAGCAGTTCTTC. The encoded protein is CASSLGGGSSYNEQFF. The chain recombines TRBV5-1 with TRBJ2-1; TRBD2 matches at 8 bases. This CDR3 has 16 residues. The trim removed 0 bases at V and 0 bases at J, leaving 2 bases unmatched. Germline CDR1 SGHRS, CDR2 YFSETQ.

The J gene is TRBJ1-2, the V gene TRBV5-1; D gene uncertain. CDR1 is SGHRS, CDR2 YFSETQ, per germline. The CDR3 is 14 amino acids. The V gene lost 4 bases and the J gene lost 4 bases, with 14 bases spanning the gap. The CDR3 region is CASSPSPGTYGYTF. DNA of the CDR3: TGCGCCAGCAGCCCCTCCCCGGGTACCTATGGCTACACCTTC. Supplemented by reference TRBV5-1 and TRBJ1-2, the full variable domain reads KAGVTQTPRYLIKTRGQQVTLSCSPISGHRSVSWYQQTPGQGLQFLFEYFSETQRNKGNFPGRFSGRQFSNSRSEMNVSTLELGDSALYLCASSPSPGTYGYTFGSGTRLTVV.

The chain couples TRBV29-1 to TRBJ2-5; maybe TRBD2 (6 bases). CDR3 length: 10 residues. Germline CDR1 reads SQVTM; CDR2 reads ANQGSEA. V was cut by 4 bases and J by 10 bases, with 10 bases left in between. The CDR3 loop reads CSVAEEGQYF. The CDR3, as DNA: TGCAGCGTTGCTGAGGAGGGCCAGTACTTC.

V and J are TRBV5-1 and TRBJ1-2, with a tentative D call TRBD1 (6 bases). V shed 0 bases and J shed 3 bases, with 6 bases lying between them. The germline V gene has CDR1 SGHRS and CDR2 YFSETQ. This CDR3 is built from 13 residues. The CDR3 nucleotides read TGCGCCAGCAGCTTGGCAGGGGACTATGGCTACACCTTC. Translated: CASSLAGDYGYTF. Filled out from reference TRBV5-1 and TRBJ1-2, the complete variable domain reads KAGVTQTPRYLIKTRGQQVTLSCSPISGHRSVSWYQQTPGQGLQFLFEYFSETQRNKGNFPGRFSGRQFSNSRSEMNVSTLELGDSALYLCASSLAGDYGYTFGSGTRLTVV.

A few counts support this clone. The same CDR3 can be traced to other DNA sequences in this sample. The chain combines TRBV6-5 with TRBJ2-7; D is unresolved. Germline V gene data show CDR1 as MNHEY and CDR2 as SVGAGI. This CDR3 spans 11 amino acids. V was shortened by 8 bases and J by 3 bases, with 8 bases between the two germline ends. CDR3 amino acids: CASSAGYEQYF. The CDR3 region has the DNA TGTGCCAGCTCTGCCGGCTACGAGCAGTACTTC.

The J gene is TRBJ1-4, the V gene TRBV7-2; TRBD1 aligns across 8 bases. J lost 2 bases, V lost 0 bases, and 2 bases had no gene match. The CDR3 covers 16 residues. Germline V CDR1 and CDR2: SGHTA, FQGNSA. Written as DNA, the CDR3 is TGTGCCAGCAGCTTAGCGGACAGGGTTACTAATGAAAAACTGTTTTTT. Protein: CASSLADRVTNEKLFF.

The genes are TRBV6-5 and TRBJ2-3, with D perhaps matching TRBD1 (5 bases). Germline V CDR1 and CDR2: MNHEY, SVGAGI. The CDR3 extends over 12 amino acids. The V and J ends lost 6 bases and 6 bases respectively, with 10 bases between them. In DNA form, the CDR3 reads TGTGCCAGCAGCCGATCAGGGGATACGCAGTATTTT. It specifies CASSRSGDTQYF.

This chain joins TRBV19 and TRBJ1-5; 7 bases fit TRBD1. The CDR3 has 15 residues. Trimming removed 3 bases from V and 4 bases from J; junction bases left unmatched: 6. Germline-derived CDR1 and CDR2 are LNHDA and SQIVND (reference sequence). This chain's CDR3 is CASSIQPGQNQPQHF. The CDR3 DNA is TGTGCCAGTAGTATCCAACCGGGACAGAATCAGCCCCAGCATTTT.

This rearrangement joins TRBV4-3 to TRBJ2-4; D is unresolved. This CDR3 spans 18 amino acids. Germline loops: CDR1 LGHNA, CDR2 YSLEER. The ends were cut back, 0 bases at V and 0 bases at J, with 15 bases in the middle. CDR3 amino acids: CASSQDYLAGPAKNIQYF. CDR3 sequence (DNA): TGCGCCAGCAGCCAAGATTATTTGGCTGGGCCAGCCAAAAACATTCAGTACTTC.

The CDR3: CASRIPSGTANSPLHF. As DNA, the CDR3 is TGTGCCAGTAGGATTCCCTCCGGGACAGCTAATTCACCCCTCCACTTT. The chain combines TRBV19 with TRBJ1-6; 7 bases are shared with TRBD1. This CDR3 comprises 16 residues. V lost 6 bases, J lost 6 bases, and 11 bases stayed unmatched. From germline, CDR1 is LNHDA and CDR2 SQIVND (reference sequence).

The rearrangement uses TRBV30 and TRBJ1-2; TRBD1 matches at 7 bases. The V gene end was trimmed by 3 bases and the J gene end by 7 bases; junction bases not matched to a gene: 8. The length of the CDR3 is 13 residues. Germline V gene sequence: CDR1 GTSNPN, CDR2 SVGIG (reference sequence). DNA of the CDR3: TGTGCCTGGAGCGAAACCGGGACAGTTGGCTACACCTTC. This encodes CAWSETGTVGYTF.

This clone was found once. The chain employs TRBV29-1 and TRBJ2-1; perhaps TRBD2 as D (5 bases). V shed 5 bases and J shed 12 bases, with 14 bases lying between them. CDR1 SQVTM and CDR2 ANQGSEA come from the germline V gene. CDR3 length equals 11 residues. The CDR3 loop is CSVPRDRGQFF. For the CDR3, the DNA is TGCAGCGTTCCAAGGGATCGGGGGCAGTTCTTC.

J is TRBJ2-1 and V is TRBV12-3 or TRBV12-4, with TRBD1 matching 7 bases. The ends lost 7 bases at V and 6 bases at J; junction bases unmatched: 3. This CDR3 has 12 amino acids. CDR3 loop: CASKDRANEQFF. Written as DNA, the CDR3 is TGTGCCAGCAAAGACAGGGCCAATGAGCAGTTCTTC.